This T cell receptor (beta chain) was observed in a study of T cell responses to AZD1222 COVID-19 vaccine. TCRdb keeps only in-frame clones here, not all; method: immunoSEQ multiplex PCR. The table lists about 120,000 clones, about 90% of them singletons, with approximately 2.6% in the top ten. Per germline, CDR1 LGHDT and CDR2 YNNKEL (reference sequence). The CDR3 contains 16 residues. V was pared by 0 bases and J by 4 bases, with 15 bases between. The chain carries TRBV3-1 (or the pseudogene TRBV3-2) and TRBJ1-1; possible D gene TRBD1, 6 bases. The specimen comprised peripheral blood, sampled 28 days after the second AZD1222 dose. This TCR derives from an adult who received the AZD1222 COVID-19 vaccine. The CDR3 sequence: CASSQDSGGARTEAFF. The CDR3 DNA follows: TGTGCCAGCAGCCAAGATTCGGGGGGCGCGCGCACTGAAGCTTTCTTT.